These 22 T cell receptor beta chains share one sample of origin, sequenced in a study of OX40 agonist ivuxolimab in advanced cancers. Here immunoSEQ multiplex PCR was the method, and the copy in TCRdb shows in-frame clones only, minus some. The sample records some 64,000 clones, roughly 90% being singletons. The material sequenced was CD4+ or CD8+ T cells sorted from blood, taken in a trial of the OX40 agonist ivuxolimab. These receptors all stem from an adult with an advanced solid tumor such as melanoma, head and neck, liver or kidney cancer.

The chain uses TRBV6-5 and TRBJ2-7; 9 nucleotides match TRBD2. The CDR3 covers 14 residues. V dropped 6 bases and J dropped 2; count of bases not matched to a gene: 5. Germline V gene data show CDR1 as MNHEY and CDR2 as SVGAGI. Here the CDR3 DNA reads TGTGCCAGCAGCTCTAGCGGGATCACCTACGAGCAGTACTTC. Translation: CASSSSGITYEQYF.

The genes are TRBV6-4 and TRBJ2-2; D ambiguous. With 0 bases removed from V and 4 bases from J, the gap between germline ends came to 6 bases. The length of the CDR3 is 14 residues. Germline V CDR1 and CDR2: MRHNA, SNTAGT. CDR3 DNA sequence: TGTGCCAGCAGTGACTCCGTCCTCACCGGGGAGCTGTTTTTT. Translation: CASSDSVLTGELFF.

Here the CDR3 DNA reads TGTGCCAGCAGTCCGACCCGCGCCGGTGAGCAGTTCTTC. It specifies CASSPTRAGEQFF. This chain connects TRBV14 to TRBJ2-1, with unresolved D. Trimming removed 6 bases from V and 9 bases from J, with 15 bases in between. CDR3 length: 13 amino acids. Germline-derived CDR1 and CDR2 are SGHDN and FVKESK.

The rearrangement uses TRBV9 and TRBJ2-7; TRBD1 might be the D (6 bases). Deletions cut 0 bases from V and 6 bases from J, with 13 bases between. The V gene's germline CDR1 is SGDLS and CDR2 YYNGEE. This CDR3 has 14 residues. The CDR3 region is CASSVGGQASEQYF. The CDR3 nucleotides read TGTGCCAGCAGCGTAGGGGGACAAGCGAGCGAGCAGTACTTC.

The V call is TRBV18, the J call TRBJ1-5; no definite D call. CDR1 and CDR2 (germline): KGHSH, LQKENI. V was trimmed by 2 bases and J by 9 bases, leaving 14 bases between them. This CDR3 comprises 14 residues. The CDR3: CASSPTAVLWPQHF. The CDR3 DNA is TGTGCCAGCTCACCAACGGCAGTCCTATGGCCCCAGCATTTT. Filled out from reference TRBV18 and TRBJ1-5, the complete variable domain reads NAGVMQNPRHLVRRRGQEARLRCSPMKGHSHVYWYRQLPEEGLKFMVYLQKENIIDESGMPKERFSAEFPKEGPSILRIQQVVRGDSAAYFCASSPTAVLWPQHFGDGTRLSIL.

This chain joins TRBV10-2 and TRBJ1-3; weak D call: TRBD1 (6 bases). Trimming cost V 5 bases and J 3 bases, with 11 bases left between them. The germline gives CDR1 WSHSY, CDR2 SAAADI. The length of the CDR3 is 14 residues. As DNA, the CDR3 is TGCGCCAGCAGTACAGGGTTTGGTGGAAACACCATATATTTT. It encodes CASSTGFGGNTIYF.

The chain employs TRBV10-1 and TRBJ2-1; D uncertain. CDR3 size: 15 residues. The germline V and J ends were trimmed by 0 bases and 7 bases, with 13 bases remaining between them. Per germline, CDR1 WNHNN and CDR2 SYGVQD (reference sequence). CDR3 in amino acids: CASSESGWGENEQFF. The CDR3 nucleotides read TGCGCCAGCAGTGAGTCGGGCTGGGGTGAGAATGAGCAGTTCTTC.

This chain connects TRBV9 to TRBJ2-2, with D possibly being TRBD1 (6 bases). The length of the CDR3 is 16 residues. CDR1 and CDR2 (germline): SGDLS, YYNGEE. Trimming removed 4 bases from V and 6 bases from J, with 19 bases in between. The chain's CDR3 is CASSPWTAAVAGELFF. The DNA for the CDR3 is TGTGCCAGCAGCCCGTGGACAGCGGCCGTGGCCGGGGAGCTGTTTTTT.

This clone was seen once. The V call is TRBV5-5, the J call TRBJ1-2, with 7 positions matching TRBD1. Germline V CDR1 and CDR2: SGHKS, YYEKEE (reference sequence). V dropped 0 bases and J dropped 7; count of bases not matched to a gene: 9. CDR3 length: 15 amino acids. CDR3 region: CASSLDTTGAVGYTF. DNA for the CDR3: TGTGCCAGCAGCTTGGATACCACAGGGGCCGTTGGCTACACCTTC. The full variable domain, its missing parts supplied by reference TRBV5-5 and TRBJ1-2, is DAGVTQSPTHLIKTRGQQVTLRCSPISGHKSVSWYQQVLGQGPQFIFQYYEKEERGRGNFPDRFSARQFPNYSSELNVNALLLGDSALYLCASSLDTTGAVGYTFGSGTRLTVV.

The rearrangement joins TRBV6-1 to TRBJ1-2; D is unclear. Germline CDR1 reads MNHNS; CDR2 reads SASEGT. The CDR3 totals 13 residues. The V end lost 8 bases, the J end lost 3 bases, and 13 bases lay between the germline ends. CDR3 nucleotides: TGTGCCAGCTACGAGGGTTATTACTATGGCTACACCTTC. It is translated as CASYEGYYYGYTF.

The gene calls are TRBV18 and TRBJ1-1; perhaps TRBD1 as D (6 bases). Between the trimmed V and J ends, which lost 3 bases and 1 base, there was a span of 9 bases. CDR1 is KGHSH, CDR2 LQKENI, per germline. The CDR3 has 14 amino acids. The CDR3 sequence is CASSPGHPNTEAFF. In DNA form, the CDR3 reads TGTGCCAGCTCACCGGGACACCCGAACACTGAAGCTTTCTTT.

The chain employs TRBV5-4 and TRBJ1-2; D is possibly TRBD1 (6 bases). The CDR3 has 16 amino acids. CDR1 SGHNT and CDR2 YYREEE come from the germline V gene (reference sequence). V gave up 3 bases and J gave up 5 bases, with 20 bases separating them. The CDR3 DNA reads TGTGCCAGCAGCTCCGACGGATTGGGGACAAGTTATGGCTACACCTTC. This translates into CASSSDGLGTSYGYTF.

This clone was seen a few times. This chain joins TRBV6-7 and TRBJ1-5; 11 bases are a match to TRBD1. TRBV6-7 is sorted into the ORF group, with uncertain function. The CDR3 is made up of 16 amino acids. Trimming took 5 bases from V and 4 from J; bases not matched to a gene: 7. CDR3 sequence (DNA): TGTGCCAGCAGTGCGGACAGGGGGCGAGGGAATCAGCCCCAGCATTTT. Amino acid sequence: CASSADRGRGNQPQHF.

The chain has TRBV6-5 and TRBJ1-2; 7 bases line up with TRBD1. V shed 0 bases and J 4 bases; nucleotides not matched to a gene: 5. CDR3 size: 15 residues. Germline CDR1 MNHEY, CDR2 SVGAGI. The chain's CDR3 is CASSYSGTEGYGYTF. In DNA, the CDR3 is TGTGCCAGCAGTTACTCCGGGACAGAAGGCTATGGCTACACCTTC.

The rearrangement uses TRBV19 and TRBJ1-2; 9 bases map to TRBD1. Germline V gene data show CDR1 as LNHDA and CDR2 as SQIVND (reference sequence). After removal of 5 bases from V and 2 bases from J, the junction contained 9 bases not matched to a gene. The CDR3 is 16 amino acids. The chain's CDR3 is CASSAQSGTGNYGYTF. Here the CDR3 DNA reads TGTGCCAGTAGTGCCCAATCCGGGACAGGGAACTATGGCTACACCTTC.

V is TRBV5-1 and J is TRBJ2-1; D possibly matches TRBD1 or TRBD2 (5 bases each). CDR3 length: 19 residues. V was cut by 4 bases and J by 0 bases, with 23 bases left in between. CDR1 and CDR2 from the germline V gene are SGHRS and YFSETQ. CDR3 nucleotides: TGCGCCAGCAGCCCCCTCCCGGGGCGATCCCACCGCTCCTACAATGAGCAGTTCTTC. Protein: CASSPLPGRSHRSYNEQFF.

V usage is TRBV2 and J usage is TRBJ1-2, with D possibly TRBD1 on 6 matching bases. Germline CDR1 reads SNHLY; CDR2 reads FYNNEI. V shed 1 base and J shed 3 bases, with 6 bases lying between them. The CDR3 is 13 residues long. The CDR3 region is CASSEGTDYGYTF. CDR3 bases: TGTGCCAGCAGTGAAGGGACAGACTATGGCTACACCTTC.

This clone was seen a single time. V is TRBV11-2 and J is TRBJ2-3; weak D call: TRBD2 (5 bases). V was pared by 5 bases and J by 4 bases, with 16 bases between. The CDR3 length is 15 residues. From germline, CDR1 is SGHAT and CDR2 FQNNGV. The CDR3 spells CASSPALASADTQYF. The CDR3 DNA sequence: TGTGCCAGCAGCCCCGCCCTAGCTAGTGCAGATACGCAGTATTTT.

This sequence joins TRBV30 and TRBJ1-2, with 8 bases matching TRBD1. CDR3 size: 15 residues. CDR1 GTSNPN and CDR2 SVGIG come from the germline V gene (reference sequence). V shed 2 bases, J shed 4 bases, and the junction held 9 bases outside the gene matches. CDR3 sequence (DNA): TGTGCCTGGAGTCCCTTTACAGGGGGGGTCTATGGCTACACCTTC. It yields the protein CAWSPFTGGVYGYTF.

The rearrangement uses TRBV6-4 and TRBJ2-5; 12 bases align to TRBD2. The DNA end favors TRBJ2-7, so the J call may be wrong. Germline V gene sequence: CDR1 MRHNA, CDR2 SNTAGT. This CDR3 is 15 amino acids long. CDR3 loop: CATTLAGGPCYEQYF. The CDR3, as DNA: TGTGCCACCACGCTAGCGGGAGGGCCATGCTACGAGCAGTACTTC.

The chain employs TRBV2 and TRBJ2-5, with D possibly being TRBD1 (5 bases). Trimming took 1 base from V and 5 from J, leaving 11 bases between them. Per the germline V gene, CDR1 is SNHLY and CDR2 is FYNNEI. The CDR3 is 14 residues long. The CDR3 loop reads CASSEVSGLETQYF. The CDR3 bases are TGTGCCAGCAGTGAAGTTTCAGGGTTGGAGACCCAGTACTTC. Full variable domain (remainder filled in from reference TRBV2 and TRBJ2-5): EPEVTQTPSHQVTQMGQEVILRCVPISNHLYFYWYRQILGQKVEFLVSFYNNEISEKSEIFDDQFSVERPDGSNFTLKIRSTKLEDSAMYFCASSEVSGLETQYFGPGTRLLVL.

The J gene is TRBJ2-2, the V gene TRBV19; no reliable D call. V was pared by 3 bases and J by 1 base, with 0 bases between. From germline, CDR1 is LNHDA and CDR2 SQIVND (reference sequence). The CDR3 covers 12 residues. The CDR3 here is CASSMNTGELFF. The CDR3, as DNA: TGTGCCAGTAGTATGAACACCGGGGAGCTGTTTTTT.